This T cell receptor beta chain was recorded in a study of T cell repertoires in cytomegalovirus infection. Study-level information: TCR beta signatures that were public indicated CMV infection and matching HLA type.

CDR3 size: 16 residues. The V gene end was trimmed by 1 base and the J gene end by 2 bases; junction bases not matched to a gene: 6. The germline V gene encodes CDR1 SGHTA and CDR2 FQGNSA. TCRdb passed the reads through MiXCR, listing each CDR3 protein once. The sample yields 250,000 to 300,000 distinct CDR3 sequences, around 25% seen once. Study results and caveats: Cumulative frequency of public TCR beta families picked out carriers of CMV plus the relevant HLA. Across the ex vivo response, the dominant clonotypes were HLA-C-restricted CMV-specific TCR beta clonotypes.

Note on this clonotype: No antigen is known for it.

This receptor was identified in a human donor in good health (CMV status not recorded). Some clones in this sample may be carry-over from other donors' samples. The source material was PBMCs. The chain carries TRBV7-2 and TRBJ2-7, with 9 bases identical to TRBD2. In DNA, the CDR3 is TGTGCCAGCAGCTTAGTTAGCGGGAGTGAGGCCTACGAGCAGTACTTC. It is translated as CASSLVSGSEAYEQYF.